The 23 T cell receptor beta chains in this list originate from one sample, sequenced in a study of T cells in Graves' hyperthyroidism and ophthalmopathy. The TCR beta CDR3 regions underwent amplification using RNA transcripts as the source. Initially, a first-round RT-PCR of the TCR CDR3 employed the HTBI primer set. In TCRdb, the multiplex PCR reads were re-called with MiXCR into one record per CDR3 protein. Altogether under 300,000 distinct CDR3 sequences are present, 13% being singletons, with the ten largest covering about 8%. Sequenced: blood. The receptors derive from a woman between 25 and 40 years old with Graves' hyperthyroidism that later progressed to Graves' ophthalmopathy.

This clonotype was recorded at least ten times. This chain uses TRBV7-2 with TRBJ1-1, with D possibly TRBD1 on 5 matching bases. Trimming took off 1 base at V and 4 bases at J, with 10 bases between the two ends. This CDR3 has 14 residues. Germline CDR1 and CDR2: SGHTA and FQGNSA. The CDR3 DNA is TGTGCCAGCAGCTTAGTGCAGGGTGTCACTGAAGCTTTCTTT. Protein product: CASSLVQGVTEAFF.

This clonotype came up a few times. The CDR3 DNA reads as TGCAGTGCTAGAATTTGCCCAGGGGGGTCAACTAATGAAAAACTGTTTTTT. Its protein product is CSARICPGGSTNEKLFF. This chain connects TRBV20-1 to TRBJ1-4; 7 nucleotides align to TRBD1. Germline CDR1 is DFQATT and CDR2 is SNEGSKA (reference sequence). The V gene end was trimmed by 2 bases and the J gene end by 0 bases; junction bases not matched to a gene: 9. The length of the CDR3 is 17 residues.

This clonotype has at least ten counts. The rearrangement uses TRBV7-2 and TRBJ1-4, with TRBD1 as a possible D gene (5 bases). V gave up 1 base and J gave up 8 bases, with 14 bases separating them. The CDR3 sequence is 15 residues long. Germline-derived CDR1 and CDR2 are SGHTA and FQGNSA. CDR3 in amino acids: CASSLDGDLGEKLFF. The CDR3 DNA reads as TGTGCCAGCAGCTTAGATGGGGACTTGGGGGAAAAACTGTTTTTT. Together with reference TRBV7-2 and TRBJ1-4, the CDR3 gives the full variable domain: GAGVSQSPSNKVTEKGKDVELRCDPISGHTALYWYRQSLGQGLEFLIYFQGNSAPDKSGLPSDRFSAERTGGSVSTLTIQRTQQEDSAVYLCASSLDGDLGEKLFFGSGTQLSVL.

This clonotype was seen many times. The CDR3 loop reads CASSPGTGHRETQYF. In DNA, the CDR3 is TGTGCCAGCAGCCCTGGGACAGGGCATAGAGAGACCCAGTACTTC. This chain connects TRBV5-6 to TRBJ2-5, with 9 positions matching TRBD1. CDR1 and CDR2 from the germline V gene are SGHDT and YYEEEE. CDR3 length: 15 residues. V shed 4 bases, J shed 4 bases, and the junction held 8 bases outside the gene matches.

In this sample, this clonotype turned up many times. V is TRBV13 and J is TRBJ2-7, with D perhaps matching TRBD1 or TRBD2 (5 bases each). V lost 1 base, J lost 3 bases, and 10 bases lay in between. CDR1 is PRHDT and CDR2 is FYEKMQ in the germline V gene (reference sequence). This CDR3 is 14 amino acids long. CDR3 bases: TGTGCCAGCAGCTTAGTTGGGGGTGGCTACGAGCAGTACTTC. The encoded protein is CASSLVGGGYEQYF.

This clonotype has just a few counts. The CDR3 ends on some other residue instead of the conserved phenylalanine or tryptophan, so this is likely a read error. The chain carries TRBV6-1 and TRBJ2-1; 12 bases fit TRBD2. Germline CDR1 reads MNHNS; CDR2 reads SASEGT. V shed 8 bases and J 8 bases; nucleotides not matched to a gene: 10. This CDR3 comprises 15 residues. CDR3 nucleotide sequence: TGTGCCAGCGAAGGAACTAGCGGGAGGTTGGATGAGCAGTTCTCC. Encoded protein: CASEGTSGRLDEQFS.

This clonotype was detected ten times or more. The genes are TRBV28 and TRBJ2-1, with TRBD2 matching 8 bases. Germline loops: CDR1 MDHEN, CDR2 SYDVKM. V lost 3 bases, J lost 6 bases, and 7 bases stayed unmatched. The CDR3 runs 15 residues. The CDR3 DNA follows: TGTGCCAGCAGTTTGGGGACTAGGCTTGCCAATGAGCAGTTCTTC. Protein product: CASSLGTRLANEQFF.

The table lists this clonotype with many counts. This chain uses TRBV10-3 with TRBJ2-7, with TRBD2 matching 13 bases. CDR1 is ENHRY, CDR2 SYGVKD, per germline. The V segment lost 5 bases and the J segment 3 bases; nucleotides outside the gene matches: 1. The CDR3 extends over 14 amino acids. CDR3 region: CAISRTSGSYEQYF. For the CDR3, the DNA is TGTGCCATCAGTAGGACTAGCGGGAGCTACGAGCAGTACTTC.

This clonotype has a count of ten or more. CDR3 protein: CASSGPGTGIYEQYF. CDR3 DNA sequence: TGTGCCAGCAGTGGCCCCGGGACAGGGATTTACGAGCAGTACTTC. The V and J genes are TRBV2 and TRBJ2-7, with 9 bases that match TRBD1. The V segment lost 4 bases and the J segment 4 bases; nucleotides outside the gene matches: 8. The CDR3 is 15 amino acids. CDR1 SNHLY and CDR2 FYNNEI come from the germline V gene.

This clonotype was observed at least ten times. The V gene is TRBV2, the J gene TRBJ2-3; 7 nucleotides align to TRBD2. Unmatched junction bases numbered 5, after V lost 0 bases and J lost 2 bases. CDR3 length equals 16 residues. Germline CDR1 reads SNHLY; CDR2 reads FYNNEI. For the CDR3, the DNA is TGTGCCAGCAGTGAAGCGATAGCGGGTAACACAGATACGCAGTATTTT. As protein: CASSEAIAGNTDTQYF.

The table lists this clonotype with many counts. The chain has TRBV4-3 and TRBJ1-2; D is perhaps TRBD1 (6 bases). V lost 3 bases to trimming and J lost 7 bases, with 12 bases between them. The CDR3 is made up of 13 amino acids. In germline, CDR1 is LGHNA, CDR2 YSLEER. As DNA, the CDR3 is TGCGCCAGCAGCCATGACGTCAGGGGTGGCTACACCTTC. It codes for CASSHDVRGGYTF.

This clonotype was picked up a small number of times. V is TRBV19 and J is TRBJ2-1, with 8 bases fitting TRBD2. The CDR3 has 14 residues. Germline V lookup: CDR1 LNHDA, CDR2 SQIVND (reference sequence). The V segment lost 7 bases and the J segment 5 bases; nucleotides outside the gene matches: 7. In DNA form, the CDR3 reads TGTGCCAGTATTTCGGGAGGGCCAAACAATGAGCAGTTCTTC. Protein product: CASISGGPNNEQFF.

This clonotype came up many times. CDR3 sequence reads: CASSPLPGGLANTGELFF. The DNA for the CDR3 is TGTGCCAGCAGTCCCCTCCCTGGCGGGCTAGCGAACACCGGGGAGCTGTTTTTT. This chain links TRBV6-2 or TRBV6-3 with TRBJ2-2; maybe TRBD2 (5 bases). Germline V gene sequence: CDR1 MNHEY, CDR2 SVGEGT. Trimming cost V 5 bases and J 0 bases, with 19 bases left between them. This CDR3 has 18 residues.

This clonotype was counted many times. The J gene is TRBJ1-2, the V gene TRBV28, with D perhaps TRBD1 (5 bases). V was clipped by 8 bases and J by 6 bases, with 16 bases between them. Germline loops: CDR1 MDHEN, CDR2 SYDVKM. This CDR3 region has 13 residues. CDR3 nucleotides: TGTGCCAGCTTCCGCCCCGGGACGAATGGCTACACCTTC. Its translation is CASFRPGTNGYTF.

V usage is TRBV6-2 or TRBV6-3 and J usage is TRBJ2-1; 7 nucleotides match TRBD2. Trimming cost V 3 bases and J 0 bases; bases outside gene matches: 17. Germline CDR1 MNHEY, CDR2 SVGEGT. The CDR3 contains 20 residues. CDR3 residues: CASSYFLASGDQSSYNEQFF. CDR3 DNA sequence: TGTGCCAGCAGTTATTTTCTGGCTAGCGGAGACCAAAGCTCCTACAATGAGCAGTTCTTC.

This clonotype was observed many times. The CDR3 DNA is TGTGCCTGGATCACGACCGGGACTAGCTACAATGAGCAGTTCTTC. Its protein is CAWITTGTSYNEQFF. The chain joins TRBV30 to TRBJ2-1, with TRBD2 matching 8 bases. The CDR3 consists of 15 residues. The ends lost 4 bases at V and 3 bases at J; junction bases unmatched: 8. Germline CDR1 and CDR2: GTSNPN and SVGIG (reference sequence).

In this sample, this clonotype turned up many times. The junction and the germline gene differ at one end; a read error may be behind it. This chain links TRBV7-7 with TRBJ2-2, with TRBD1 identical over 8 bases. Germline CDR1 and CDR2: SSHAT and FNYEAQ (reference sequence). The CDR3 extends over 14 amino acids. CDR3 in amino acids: CASSRDRYTGELFF. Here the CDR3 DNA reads TGTGCTAGCAGTCGGGACAGGTACACCGGGGAGCTGTTTTTT.

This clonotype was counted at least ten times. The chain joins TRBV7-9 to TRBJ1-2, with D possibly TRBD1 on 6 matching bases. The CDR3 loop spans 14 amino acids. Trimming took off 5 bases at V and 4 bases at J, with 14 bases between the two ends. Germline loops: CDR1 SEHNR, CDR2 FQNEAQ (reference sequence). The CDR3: CASSARTELYGYTF. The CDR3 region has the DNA TGTGCCAGCAGCGCCCGGACAGAGCTCTATGGCTACACCTTC. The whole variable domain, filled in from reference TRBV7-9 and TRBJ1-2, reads DTGVSQNPRHKITKRGQNVTFRCDPISEHNRLYWYRQTLGQGPEFLTYFQNEAQLEKSRLLSDRFSAERPKGSFSTLEIQRTEQGDSAMYLCASSARTELYGYTFGSGTRLTVV.

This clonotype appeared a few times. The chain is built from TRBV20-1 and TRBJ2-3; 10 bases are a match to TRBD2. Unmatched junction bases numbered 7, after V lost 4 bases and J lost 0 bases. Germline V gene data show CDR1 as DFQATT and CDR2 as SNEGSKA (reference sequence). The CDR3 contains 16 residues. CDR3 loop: CSAISGTSVSTDTQYF. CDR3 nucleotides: TGCAGTGCTATATCCGGGACTAGCGTTAGCACAGATACGCAGTATTTT.

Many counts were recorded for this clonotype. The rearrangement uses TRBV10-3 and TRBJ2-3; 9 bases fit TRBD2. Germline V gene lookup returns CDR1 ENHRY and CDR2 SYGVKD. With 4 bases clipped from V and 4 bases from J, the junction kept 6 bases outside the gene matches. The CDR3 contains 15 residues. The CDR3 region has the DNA TGTGCCATCAGTGGACTTAGCGGGAGTGCAGATACGCAGTATTTT. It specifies CAISGLSGSADTQYF.

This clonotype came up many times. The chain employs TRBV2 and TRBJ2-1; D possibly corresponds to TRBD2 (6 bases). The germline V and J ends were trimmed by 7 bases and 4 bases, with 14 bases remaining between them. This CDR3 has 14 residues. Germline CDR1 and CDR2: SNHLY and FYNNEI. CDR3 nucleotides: TGTGCCAGCATTGGGGACTCGCCTTACAATGAGCAGTTCTTC. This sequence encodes CASIGDSPYNEQFF.

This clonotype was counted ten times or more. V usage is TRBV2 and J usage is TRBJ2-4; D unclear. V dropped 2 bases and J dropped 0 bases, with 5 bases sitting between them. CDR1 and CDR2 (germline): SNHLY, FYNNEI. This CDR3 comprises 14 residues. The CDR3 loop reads CASSELRAKNIQYF. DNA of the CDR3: TGTGCCAGCAGTGAACTTAGAGCCAAAAACATTCAGTACTTC.

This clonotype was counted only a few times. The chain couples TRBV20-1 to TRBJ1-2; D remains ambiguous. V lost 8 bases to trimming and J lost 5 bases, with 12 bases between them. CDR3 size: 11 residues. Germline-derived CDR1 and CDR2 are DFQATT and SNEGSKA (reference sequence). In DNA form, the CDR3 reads TGCAGTCCGGGTAGTGGGTATGGCTACACCTTC. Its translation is CSPGSGYGYTF.